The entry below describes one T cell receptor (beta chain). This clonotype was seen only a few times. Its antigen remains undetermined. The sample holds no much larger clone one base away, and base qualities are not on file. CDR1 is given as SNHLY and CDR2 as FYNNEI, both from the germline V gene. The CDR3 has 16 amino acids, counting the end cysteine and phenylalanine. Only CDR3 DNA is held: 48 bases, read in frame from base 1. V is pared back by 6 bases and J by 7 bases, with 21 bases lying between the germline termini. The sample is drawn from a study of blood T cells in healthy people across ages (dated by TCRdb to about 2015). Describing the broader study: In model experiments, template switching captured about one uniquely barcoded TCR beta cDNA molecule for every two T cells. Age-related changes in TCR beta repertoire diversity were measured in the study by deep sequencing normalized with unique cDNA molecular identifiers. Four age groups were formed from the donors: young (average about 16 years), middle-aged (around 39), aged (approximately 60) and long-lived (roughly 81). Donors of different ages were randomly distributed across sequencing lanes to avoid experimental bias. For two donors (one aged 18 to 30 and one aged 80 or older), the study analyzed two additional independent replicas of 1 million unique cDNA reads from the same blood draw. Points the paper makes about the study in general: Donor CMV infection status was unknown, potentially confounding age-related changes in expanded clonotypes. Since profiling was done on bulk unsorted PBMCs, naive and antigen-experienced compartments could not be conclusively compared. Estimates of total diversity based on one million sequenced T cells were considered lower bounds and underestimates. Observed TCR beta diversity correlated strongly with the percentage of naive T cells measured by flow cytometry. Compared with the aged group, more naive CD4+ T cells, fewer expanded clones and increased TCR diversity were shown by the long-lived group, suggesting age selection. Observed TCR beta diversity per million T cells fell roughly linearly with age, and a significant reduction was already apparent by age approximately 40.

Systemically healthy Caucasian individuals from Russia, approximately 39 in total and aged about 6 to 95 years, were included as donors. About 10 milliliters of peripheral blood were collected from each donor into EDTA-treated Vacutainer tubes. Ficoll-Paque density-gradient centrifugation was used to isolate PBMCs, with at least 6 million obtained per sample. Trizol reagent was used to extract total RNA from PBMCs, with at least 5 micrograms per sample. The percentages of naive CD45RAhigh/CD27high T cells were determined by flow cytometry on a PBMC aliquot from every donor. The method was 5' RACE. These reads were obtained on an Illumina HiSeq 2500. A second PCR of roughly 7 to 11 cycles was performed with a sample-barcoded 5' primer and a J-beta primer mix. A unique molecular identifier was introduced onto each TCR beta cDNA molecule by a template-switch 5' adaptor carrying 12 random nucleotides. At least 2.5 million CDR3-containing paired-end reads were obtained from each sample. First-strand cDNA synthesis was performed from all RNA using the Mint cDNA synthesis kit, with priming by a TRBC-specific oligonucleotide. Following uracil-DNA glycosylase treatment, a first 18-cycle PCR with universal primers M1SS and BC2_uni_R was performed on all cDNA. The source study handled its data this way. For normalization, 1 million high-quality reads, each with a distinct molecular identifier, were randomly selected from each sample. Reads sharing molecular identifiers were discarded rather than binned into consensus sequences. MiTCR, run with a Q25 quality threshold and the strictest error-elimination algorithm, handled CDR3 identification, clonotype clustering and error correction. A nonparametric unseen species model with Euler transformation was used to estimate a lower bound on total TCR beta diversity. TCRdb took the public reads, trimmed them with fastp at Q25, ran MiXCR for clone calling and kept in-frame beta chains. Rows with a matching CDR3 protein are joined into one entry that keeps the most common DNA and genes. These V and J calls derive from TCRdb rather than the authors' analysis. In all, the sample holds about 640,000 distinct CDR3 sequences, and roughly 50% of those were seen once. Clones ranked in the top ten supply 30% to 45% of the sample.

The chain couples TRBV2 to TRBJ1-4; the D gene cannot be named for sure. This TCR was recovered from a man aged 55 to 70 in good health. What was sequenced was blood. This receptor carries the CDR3 CASSLKGSGLGEKLFF. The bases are TGTGCCAGCAGCCTCAAAGGCTCAGGCTTAGGTGAAAAACTGTTTTTT.